Below, one T cell receptor beta chain is given with its context. Trimming took 8 bases from V and 9 from J, leaving 22 bases between them. The CDR3 has 14 amino acids. Germline CDR1 WSHSY, CDR2 SAAADI. The protocol was immunoSEQ multiplex PCR, while the TCRdb copy is restricted to in-frame clones and leaves out a portion. The sample comprises over 45,000 clones, about 90% of which are singletons, and roughly 5% rests with the top ten. This sample is part of a study of blood T cell repertoires in COVID-19. Study-wide background: Samples taken during acute and convalescent COVID-19 were collected in the United States, Italy and Spain.

The origin of this receptor is a man of 80 years or more in a cohort sampled during active COVID-19. Sequenced sample: peripheral blood. The V call is TRBV10-2, the J call TRBJ2-5, with D perhaps matching TRBD2 (5 bases). Here the CDR3 DNA reads TGCGCCAGCGAGAAAGACGGTGTCACGGAGGCCCAGTACTTC. Its protein is CASEKDGVTEAQYF.